The rows below give T cell receptor beta chains drawn from one sample of a study of CD8+ T cells in alopecia areata. This table comes from immunoSEQ multiplex PCR, and its TCRdb copy is limited to in-frame clones, with some not included. Of 150,000 to 200,000 clones in the sample, more than 50% were seen once. The sequencing used CD4+ T cells sorted from blood, collected at week 24, from a patient treated with tofacitinib. The receptors stem from a human donor with alopecia areata. The CDR3 runs from the conserved cysteine through the conserved F or W. A D gene is named only where the DNA matches it firmly. Clone size is given for some rows only: seen once, a few or many times, or a class if the clone is expanded.

>TRBJ1-5|13|-|-|TRBV7-2
TGTGCCAGCAGCTGGACAGAGAATCAGCCCCAGCATTTT
CASSWTENQPQHF
>TRBJ2-3|14|-|TRBD2|TRBV29-1
TGCAGCGTTACTAGCGGGGGGGGCACAGATACGCAGTATTTT
CSVTSGGGTDTQYF
>TRBJ2-3|15|-|TRBD2|TRBV4-3
TGCGCCAGCAGCCAAGATGGGGGGGGCACAGATACGCAGTATTTT
CASSQDGGGTDTQYF
>TRBJ2-6|19|few|-|TRBV7-2
TGTGCCAGCAGCTTAGATGGTCCAGGGGGGTACTCTGGGGCCAACGTCCTGACTTTC
CASSLDGPGGYSGANVLTF
>TRBJ2-2|14|few|TRBD1|TRBV11-2
TGTGCCAGCAGCCGGGACAGGGCGTCCGGGGAGCTGTTTTTT
CASSRDRASGELFF
>TRBJ1-1|12|few|-|TRBV6-6
TGTGCCAGCAGTTACGAGAACACTGAAGCTTTCTTT
CASSYENTEAFF
>TRBJ1-1|13|-|-|TRBV27
TGTGCCAGTGCTACGGTGGGGAACACTGAAGCTTTCTTT
CASATVGNTEAFF
>TRBJ1-6|15|-|-|TRBV2
TGTGCCAGCAGTGAAAATCGGAGGGGGAATTCACCCCTCCACTTT
CASSENRRGNSPLHF
>TRBJ2-4|16|-|-|TRBV19
TGTGCCAGTAGTATCGACTGGGGACTAGCCAAAAACATTCAGTACTTC
CASSIDWGLAKNIQYF
>TRBJ2-7|14|-|-|TRBV25-1
TGTGCCAGCAGTGAACCCGGGGTCCGCGGCGAGCAGTACTTC
CASSEPGVRGEQYF
>TRBJ2-4|14|many|TRBD1|TRBV11-2
TGTGCCAGCAGCGCCCCCCCGACAGGGGTCGGGCAGTACTTC
CASSAPPTGVGQYF
>TRBJ1-4|15|few|TRBD1|TRBV7-9
TGTGCCAGCAGCTTCCCGACAGGGGGAACGGAAAAACTGTTTTTT
CASSFPTGGTEKLFF
>TRBJ2-5|11|-|-|TRBV30
TGTGCCTGGAAAGAGAGAGGGACCCAGTACTTC
CAWKERGTQYF
>TRBJ2-7|12|few|-|TRBV29-1
TGCAGCGTCCGGGACACGACCTACGAGCAGTACTTC
CSVRDTTYEQYF
>TRBJ1-5|15|-|TRBD1|TRBV19
TGTGCCAGTAGTATATGGGACAGGAGCAATCAGCCCCAGCATTTT
CASSIWDRSNQPQHF
>TRBJ1-1|15|few|-|TRBV5-1
TGCGCCAGCAGCTCGGGCGGTCCTATGAACACTGAAGCTTTCTTT
CASSSGGPMNTEAFF
>TRBJ2-5|13|-|TRBD2|TRBV9
TGTGCCAGCAGCCTCGCGGGGGGGGAGACCCAGTACTTC
CASSLAGGETQYF
>TRBJ1-1|12|-|-|TRBV30
TGTGCCTGGAGCGGATTGAACACTGAAGCTTTCTTT
CAWSGLNTEAFF
>TRBJ2-7|15|-|-|TRBV4-2
TGTGCCAGCAGCCAAGTAATGGACAGTTTCTACGAGCAGTACTTC
CASSQVMDSFYEQYF
>TRBJ1-4|15|-|-|TRBV19
TGTGCCAGTAGTACAGCGACCTCAACTAATGAAAAACTGTTTTTT
CASSTATSTNEKLFF
>TRBJ2-3|13|-|TRBD2|TRBV19
TGTGCCACTCGACTAGCGGGCACAGATACGCAGTATTTT
CATRLAGTDTQYF
>TRBJ1-2|12|once|-|TRBV29-1
TGCAGCGTTGAAGATGCAGGCTATGGCTACACCTTC
CSVEDAGYGYTF
>TRBJ1-2|13|-|TRBD1|TRBV25-1
TGTGCCAGCAGTGCACAGGGGGCTGGTGGCTACACCTTC
CASSAQGAGGYTF
>TRBJ1-5|16|-|-|TRBV7-7
TGTGCCAGCAGCTCAAACCAAAGGGGGAGCAATCAGCCCCAGCATTTT
CASSSNQRGSNQPQHF
>TRBJ1-5|14|-|TRBD1|TRBV30
TGTGCCTGGAGTGGACAGGGCGGGCGACAGCCCCAGCATTTT
CAWSGQGGRQPQHF
>TRBJ2-5|13|-|-|TRBV6-6
TGTGCCAGTACGAGGACGTTAGAAGAGACCCAGTACTTC
CASTRTLEETQYF
>TRBJ2-7|14|-|TRBD2|TRBV27
TGTGCCAGCAGTATGCGGGGGGGCCATGCCGAGCAGTACTTC
CASSMRGGHAEQYF
>TRBJ2-1|14|-|-|TRBV27
TGTGCCAGCAGTCCTGGGACGTACCGAAATGAGCAGTTCTTC
CASSPGTYRNEQFF
>TRBJ1-1|14|-|-|TRBV30
TGTGCCTGGGGGGGTCCTCTCCCCCTTGCTGAAGCTTTCTTT
CAWGGPLPLAEAFF
>TRBJ2-5|18|-|TRBD2|TRBV5-1
TGCGCCAGCAGCCGTCTCCGAGCGGGGGGCCAGGTGTGGGAGACCCAGTACTTC
CASSRLRAGGQVWETQYF
>TRBJ2-1|15|-|TRBD2|TRBV29-1
TGCAGCGCCGGACTAGCGGGGGGGGATGTGAATGAGCAGTTCTTC
CSAGLAGGDVNEQFF
>TRBJ2-7|14|once|TRBD2|TRBV27
TGTGCCAGCAGTTTAGGCGGGGGGGCCTGGGAGCAGTACTTC
CASSLGGGAWEQYF
>TRBJ2-7|11|-|TRBD1|TRBV30
TGTGCCTGGGACAGGGGATACGAGCAGTACTTC
CAWDRGYEQYF
>TRBJ2-3|11|-|-|TRBV7-2
TGTGCCAGCAGCTTCAAAGATACGCAGTATTTT
CASSFKDTQYF
>TRBJ1-2|13|few|TRBD1|TRBV6-5
TGTGCCACTGCGAAACAGGGGAACTATGGCTACACCTTC
CATAKQGNYGYTF
>TRBJ2-1|17|-|-|TRBV4-3
TGCGCCAGCAGCCAAGGGAGAAAAGTGGCTAAGTACAATGAGCAGTTCTTC
CASSQGRKVAKYNEQFF
>TRBJ2-5|16|-|TRBD2|TRBV4-3
TGCGCCAGCAGCCAAGATAGTAGTCTAGCGGGGGGGGCCAGGGACTTC
CASSQDSSLAGGARDF
>TRBJ2-5|12|-|TRBD1|TRBV5-1
TGCGCCAGCAGCGGACAGGGGGAGACCCAGTACTTC
CASSGQGETQYF
>TRBJ1-2|10|-|-|TRBV29-1
TGCAGCGTTGGGGGGGAAGGCTACACCTTC
CSVGGEGYTF
>TRBJ2-2|14|few|-|TRBV7-2
TGTGCCAGCAGCTTAGATCCCCAGGCCGGGGAGCTGTTTTTT
CASSLDPQAGELFF